This note documents a single TCR beta chain sequence. The target of this receptor is not known. No much larger clonotype is one base removed from it; base qualities were not supplied. Sequencing of the TRB variable region was done with the immunoSEQ hsTCRB v3.0 assay at survey level resolution. The targeted TRB sequencing depth was roughly 40,000-55,000 T-cell genomes per sample. Pooled TRB libraries were sequenced on an Illumina MiSeq with a v3 150-cycle kit. The original methods were these. Repertoire analysis ran in R within a reproducible Nextflow workflow covering QC, data transformation and analysis. LymphoSeq2, an R package for AIRR-Seq data exploration, was used to implement custom analyses. Several samples that yielded fewer than 5000 total TRB sequences were excluded, so that 200 or so HIV repertoires were analyzed. Of the 188 retained HIV repertoires, over 55 were collected before and approximately 130 after ART initiation. Repertoires were downsampled to 5000 TRB nucleotide sequences, and summary statistics were averaged over 100 downsampling iterations. The analysis kept only TRB sequences whose CDR3 regions were at least seven amino acids long. Diversity was assessed using a clonality score derived from Shannon entropy and using the Gini coefficient. In the repertoire networks, any two of the top 5000 CDR3 amino acid sequences were linked whenever the two sequences differed by an edit distance of one. For TRB CDR3 amino acid sequences, GLIPH2 was used to predict antigen specificity groups and MHC restriction. CDR3 amino acid sequences were matched against VDJdb and McPAS-TCR to flag known CMV, EBV, HIV or tissue antigen associations. Pre-ART, post-ART and control groups were compared with Wilcoxon signed-rank tests and Holm-Bonferroni correction. Here the immuneACCESS table is served through TCRdb, limited to in-frame sequences with V and J called. Missing clones are a known gap in these copies; in checked studies unresolved V genes cover under half, and the rest lacks a known reason. V, J and clone size are those of that table, while D and trimming were read from the DNA. The sample records 30,000 to 40,000 clones, approximately 94% of which are singletons. The ten largest clones represent roughly 3.9% of the sample.

Inclusion was restricted to participants for whom at least one PBMC sample before ART initiation and at least two post-ART samples were available. All participants with HIV were treated in the United States of America. Before DNA extraction, cryopreserved samples of about 0.9-10 million PBMC were thawed and then washed. At the time of the earliest PBMC sample for each participant with HIV, ages ranged from roughly 23 to 60 years. Each participant contributed PBMC samples from 1-4 timepoints before ART initiation and 2-8 timepoints after ART initiation, with a median of 7 samples. Serial HIV viral load, CD4+ T-cell count, ART history and demographic data were obtained for every participant. Genomic DNA was extracted from unsorted PBMC with a Qiagen kit on a QIAcube, processed in batches of 12 samples. The data are from a study of long-term antiretroviral therapy in people with HIV (dated by TCRdb to the early 2020s). Regarding the complete study: The earliest samples were collected about a decade before the 2015 WHO recommendation for immediate ART, when ART was typically delayed until CD4 counts fell. A retrospective serial study tested whether changes in peripheral blood TRB repertoire composition and diversity were associated with ART initiation and durable HIV suppression. No cross-contamination during QIAcube processing was seen in test extractions of a monoclonal T-cell line run alongside 33 polyclonal samples. Among the 30 or so participants with HIV, about a dozen were female. The cohort contributed about 190 cryopreserved PBMC samples from under 35 adults with confirmed HIV infection, collected serially over a mean of 6 years (range 1-12).

Points the paper makes about the study in general: Inferences about post-ART repertoire changes were limited because no data were available on ART adherence, viral resistance or therapy changes. Expanded TRB clones identified before ART initiation dominated the repertoire across all time points, though the dominance fluctuated and decreased in many PLHIV after ART. Because pre-ART samples had limited cell numbers, unsorted PBMC were profiled rather than sorted CD4+ and CD8+ T cells. A significant increase in TRB diversity was found to be associated with ART initiation, although TRB diversity was observed to remain significantly below that of transplant donor controls even after long-term ART. The samples were dated from about 2003 to 2017, and the ART regimens that were used may be less effective than current ART regimens. Compared with controls, HIV repertoires had narrower CDR3 length ranges, and the network structure pointed to an antigen-experienced repertoire that shifted only slightly toward naive after ART. Because PBMC availability was limited, only the TCR beta chain was sequenced, with no alpha chain pairing.

Its CDR3 holds 14 amino acids, cysteine through phenylalanine. Here the CDR3 DNA is all that survives: 42 bases in frame from base 1. CDR1 is given as SGHTA and CDR2 as FQGTGA, both from the germline V gene. V is shortened by 1 base, J by 2 bases, and the region joining them spans 9 bases. The starting material was unsorted PBMCs, obtained 4.1 years after starting antiretroviral therapy. The receptor was derived from a woman aged 50 to 60 with HIV. Here the chain combines TRBV7-3 and TRBJ2-7; 5 matching bases give a weak D call of TRBD1. CDR3 loop: CASSLRQGPYEQYF. The DNA sequence follows: TGTGCCAGCAGCTTAAGGCAGGGTCCCTACGAGCAGTACTTC. Where the CDR3 stops, the reference TRBV7-3 and TRBJ2-7 genes take over; the full variable domain is GAGVSQTPSNKVTEKGKYVELRCDPISGHTALYWYRQSLGQGPEFLIYFQGTGAADDSGLPNDRFFAVRPEGSVSTLKIQRTERGDSAVYLCASSLRQGPYEQYFGPGTRLTVT.